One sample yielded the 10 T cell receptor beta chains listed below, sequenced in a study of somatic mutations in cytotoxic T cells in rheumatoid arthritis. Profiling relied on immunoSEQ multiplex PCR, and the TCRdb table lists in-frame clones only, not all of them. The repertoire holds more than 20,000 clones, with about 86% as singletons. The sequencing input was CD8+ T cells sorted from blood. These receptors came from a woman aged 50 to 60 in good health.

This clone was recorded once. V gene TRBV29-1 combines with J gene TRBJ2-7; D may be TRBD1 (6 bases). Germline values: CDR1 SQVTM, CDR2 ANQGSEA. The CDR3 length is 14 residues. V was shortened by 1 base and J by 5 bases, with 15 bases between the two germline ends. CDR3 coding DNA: TGCAGCGTTGAAGGGCCTACAGGGTCCCACGAGCAGTACTTC. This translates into CSVEGPTGSHEQYF.

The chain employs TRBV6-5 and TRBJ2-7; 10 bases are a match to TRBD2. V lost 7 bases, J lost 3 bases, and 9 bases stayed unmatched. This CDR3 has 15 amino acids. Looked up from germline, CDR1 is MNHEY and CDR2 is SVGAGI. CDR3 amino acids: CASTLGLAGDYEQYF. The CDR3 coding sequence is TGTGCCAGCACTCTCGGGCTAGCGGGGGACTACGAGCAGTACTTC.

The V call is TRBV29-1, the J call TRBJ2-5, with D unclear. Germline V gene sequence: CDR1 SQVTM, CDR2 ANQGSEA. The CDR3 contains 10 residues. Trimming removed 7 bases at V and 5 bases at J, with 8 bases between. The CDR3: CSGLWETQYF. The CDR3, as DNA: TGCAGCGGTCTCTGGGAGACCCAGTACTTC. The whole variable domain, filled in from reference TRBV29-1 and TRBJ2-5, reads SAVISQKPSRDICQRGTSLTIQCQVDSQVTMMFWYRQQPGQSLTLIATANQGSEATYESGFVIDKFPISRPNLTFSTLTVSNMSPEDSSIYLCSGLWETQYFGPGTRLLVL.

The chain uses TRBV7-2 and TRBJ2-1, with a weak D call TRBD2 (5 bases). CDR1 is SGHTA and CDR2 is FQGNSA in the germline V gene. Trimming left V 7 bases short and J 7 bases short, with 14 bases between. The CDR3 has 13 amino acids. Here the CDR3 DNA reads TGTGCCAGCAACATCGACCCGGGAAATGAGCAGTTCTTC. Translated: CASNIDPGNEQFF.

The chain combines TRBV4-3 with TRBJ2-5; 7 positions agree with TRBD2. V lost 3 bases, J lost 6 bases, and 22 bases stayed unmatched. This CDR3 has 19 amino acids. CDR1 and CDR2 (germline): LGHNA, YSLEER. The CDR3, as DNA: TGCGCCAGCAGCCAGAGTGGGGTCCCGGGGAGCGGGGCGCTGAAGACCCAGTACTTC. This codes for CASSQSGVPGSGALKTQYF.

For the CDR3, the DNA is TGCAGCGTTGCCCCACTAGCGGGGGATATCTACGAGCAGTACTTC. The encoded protein is CSVAPLAGDIYEQYF. The rearrangement uses TRBV29-1 and TRBJ2-7; TRBD2 matches 11 bases. The germline V gene encodes CDR1 SQVTM and CDR2 ANQGSEA. After removal of 4 bases from V and 3 bases from J, the junction contained 8 bases not matched to a gene. This CDR3 comprises 15 residues.

CDR3 amino acids: CASSVGAGARTEAFF. The CDR3 DNA is TGTGCCAGCAGTGTGGGGGCAGGGGCTCGGACTGAAGCTTTCTTT. The chain is built from TRBV25-1 and TRBJ1-1, with D possibly TRBD1 on 6 matching bases. V lost 4 bases and J lost 5, with 17 bases in between. The CDR3 extends over 15 amino acids. Germline values: CDR1 MGHDK, CDR2 SYGVNS. Filled out from reference TRBV25-1 and TRBJ1-1, the complete variable domain reads EADIYQTPRYLVIGTGKKITLECSQTMGHDKMYWYQQDPGMELHLIHYSYGVNSTEKGDLSSESTVSRIRTEHFPLTLESARPSHTSQYLCASSVGAGARTEAFFGQGTRLTVV.

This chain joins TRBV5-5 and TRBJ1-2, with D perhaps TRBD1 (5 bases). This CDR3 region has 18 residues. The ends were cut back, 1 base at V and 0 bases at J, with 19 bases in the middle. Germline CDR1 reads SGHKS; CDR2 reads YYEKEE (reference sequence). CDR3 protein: CASSLLGQILTSNYGYTF. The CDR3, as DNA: TGTGCCAGCAGCTTGTTGGGGCAGATTCTCACTTCTAACTATGGCTACACCTTC.

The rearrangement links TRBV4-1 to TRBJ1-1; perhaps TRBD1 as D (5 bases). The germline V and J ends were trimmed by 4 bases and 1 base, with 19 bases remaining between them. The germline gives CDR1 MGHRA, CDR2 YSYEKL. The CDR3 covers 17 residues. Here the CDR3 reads CASSPPGPGRRNTEAFF. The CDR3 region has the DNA TGCGCCAGCAGCCCTCCCGGCCCGGGACGGAGGAACACTGAAGCTTTCTTT.

CDR3 amino acids: CASSAGRNTEAFF. The CDR3 DNA reads TGTGCCAGCAGTGCGGGGAGGAACACTGAAGCTTTCTTT. The chain has TRBV6-1 and TRBJ1-1, with D unresolved. Trimming took 4 bases from V and 1 from J, leaving 7 bases between them. CDR3 length equals 13 residues. Germline assignment: CDR1 MNHNS and CDR2 SASEGT.